This T cell receptor (beta chain) derives from a study of blood T cell repertoires in COVID-19. As for the study in general: Samples taken during acute and convalescent COVID-19 were collected in the United States, Italy and Spain.

How the authors handled the data: How many nucleated cells were present was estimated from reference gene primer amplification. Clones were sequenced by immunoSEQ multiplex PCR, and TCRdb holds only the in-frame ones, with some missing. The V and J calls and clone size were taken over from that table, and D and trimming were inferred from the DNA. The sample comprises 200,000 to 250,000 clones, about 91% of which are singletons, and more than 1.4% rests with the top ten. Trimming left V 10 bases short and J 2 bases short, with 21 bases between. Germline CDR1 and CDR2: LNHDA and SQIVND (reference sequence). CDR3 length equals 16 residues.

This TCR came from a man aged 18 to 30 with active or convalescent COVID-19. The V gene is TRBV19, the J gene TRBJ1-5; D remains ambiguous. Sequencing was done on a sample of peripheral blood. CDR3 nucleotides: TGTGCCACCGCCCCGTTCGTAGGTGCGGGCAATCAGCCCCAGCATTTT. Translating it yields CATAPFVGAGNQPQHF.